Following are 2 T cell receptor beta chains from one sample sequenced in a study of shared clonotypes between healthy human individuals. Assay used: immunoSEQ multiplex PCR; TCRdb lists only in-frame clones, some missing. This table holds 2 million to 2.5 million clones, 95% found once. The sequenced material came from naive CD4+ T cells sorted from blood. The subset was: CD45RA+ positively selected. The receptor source for this set is a man between 18 and 29 years old in good health.

V and J are TRBV7-9 and TRBJ1-1; perhaps TRBD1 as D (5 bases). There are 12 residues in the CDR3. Germline V CDR1 and CDR2: SEHNR, FQNEAQ (reference sequence). The V and J ends lost 5 bases and 6 bases respectively, with 10 bases between them. The CDR3 DNA is TGTGCCAGCAGCCTCCGACAGTCTGAAGCTTTCTTT. As protein: CASSLRQSEAFF.

This sequence joins TRBV6-6 and TRBJ2-5; D may correspond to TRBD1 or TRBD2 (5 bases each). Germline lookup yields CDR1 MNHNY and CDR2 SVGAGI (reference sequence). The CDR3 spans 16 residues. Trimming stripped 4 bases from V and 0 bases from J, with 15 bases between. CDR3: CASSSYLGTDQETQYF. The CDR3 DNA reads TGTGCCAGCAGTTCGTACCTCGGGACGGACCAAGAGACCCAGTACTTC.